This is a list of T cell receptor beta chains from one sample in a study of CD8 T cells in Susac syndrome. TCRdb reanalysed the immunoSEQ multiplex PCR reads using MiXCR and keeps one entry per CDR3 protein. The sample lists about 300,000 distinct CDR3 sequences; approximately 90% were seen once. Source material: CD8+ T cells from PBMCs. The receptors come from a human donor with multiple sclerosis. CDR3s include the opening cysteine and the closing phenylalanine or tryptophan. The D gene is left open where the match is weak. Expanded clones are given a class, and other clones once, few, many or no size at all.

TRBJ2-1 | - | - | TRBV19 | TGTGCCAGTAGTTTCGTTGCGAATGAGCAGTTCTTC | CASSFVANEQFF
TRBJ2-2 | - | - | TRBV20-1 | TGCAGTGCTAGAATCGCGAACACCGGGGAGCTGTTTTTT | CSARIANTGELFF
TRBJ2-3 | - | - | TRBV11-2 | TGTGCCAGCAGCTTAGTAGTTGGCAGGGGACTCACAGATACGCAGTATTTT | CASSLVVGRGLTDTQYF
TRBJ2-7 | - | - | TRBV6-2/TRBV6-3 | TGTGCCAGCAGATCGGGTTACGAGCAGTACTTC | CASRSGYEQYF
TRBJ2-2 | - | TRBD1 | TRBV7-9 | TGTGCCAGCAGCCCGACAGGGTTGGGCACCGGGGAGCTGTTTTTT | CASSPTGLGTGELFF
TRBJ2-7 | once | TRBD2 | TRBV7-6 | TGTGCCAGCAGCTTAAGTCTAGCGGGAGGGGTTAGCTCCTACGAGCAGTACTTC | CASSLSLAGGVSSYEQYF
TRBJ1-5 | - | - | TRBV20-1 | TGCAGTGCGGGAGGGAAAGGATACAATCAGCCCCAGCATTTT | CSAGGKGYNQPQHF
TRBJ2-6 | few | - | TRBV12-3/TRBV12-4 | TGTGCCAGCAGTCTACAGGGTTCTGGGGCCAACGTCCTGACTTTC | CASSLQGSGANVLTF
TRBJ2-1 | - | - | TRBV6-4 | TGTGCCAGCAGTGACTCGGACTCAGGGGACTACAATGAGCAGTTCTTC | CASSDSDSGDYNEQFF
TRBJ1-1 | - | - | TRBV29-1 | TGCAGCGTTATTAGAAGGGGAGTGGAAGCTTTCTTT | CSVIRRGVEAFF
TRBJ2-1 | - | - | TRBV6-5 | TGTGCCAGCAGTTCACGGGGCCCCCATGAGCAGTTCTTC | CASSSRGPHEQFF
TRBJ2-7 | - | TRBD1 | TRBV20-1 | TGCAGTGCTAGAGATGGGACAGCTCACTACGAGCAGTACTTC | CSARDGTAHYEQYF
TRBJ2-7 | - | - | TRBV4-3 | TGCGCCAGCAGCCAAGATCCAGGGGCAGAAGAGTACTTC | CASSQDPGAEEYF
TRBJ2-5 | - | - | TRBV10-3 | TGTGCCATCAAGACAGAACAAGAGACCCAGTACTTC | CAIKTEQETQYF
TRBJ2-1 | few | - | TRBV7-9 | TGTGCCAGCAGCTCCCTAGTTGGTCGGTTCGATGAGCAGTTCTTC | CASSSLVGRFDEQFF
TRBJ2-3 | - | - | TRBV11-2 | TGTGCCAGCAGCTCCGGGACAAGCCCCAAGGATACGCAGTATTTT | CASSSGTSPKDTQYF
TRBJ1-2 | - | - | TRBV28 | TGTGCCAGCAAGGAGGGTCGGGCTTATGGCTACACCTTC | CASKEGRAYGYTF
TRBJ2-1 | - | TRBD1 | TRBV12-3/TRBV12-4 | TGTGCCAGCAGTAATCTCGTCGGACAGGGGGTTTACAATGAGCAGTTCTTC | CASSNLVGQGVYNEQFF
TRBJ2-7 | - | - | TRBV23-1 | TGCGCCAGCCCCCACCCCCAGGGAAACAAGTCCGAGCAGTACTTC | CASPHPQGNKSEQYF
TRBJ2-1 | - | TRBD2 | TRBV7-9 | TGTGCCAGCAGCACGGGAACTAGCGATGAGCAGTTCTTC | CASSTGTSDEQFF
TRBJ2-5 | - | - | TRBV28 | TGTGCCAGCTGGGAATCGGCGGAGACCCAGTACTTC | CASWESAETQYF
TRBJ2-2 | - | - | TRBV6-5 | TGTGCCAGCAGTTACCCCCGGCAGGGAGGCACCGGGGAGCTGTTTTTT | CASSYPRQGGTGELFF
TRBJ2-2 | - | - | TRBV4-3 | TGCGCCAGCAGCCAAGCTCCCCATGGCGGGGACACCGGGGAGCTGTTTTTT | CASSQAPHGGDTGELFF
TRBJ1-2 | - | - | TRBV28 | TGTGCCAGCAGGGCCATAAGACAGCTAACTAACTATGGCTACACCTTC | CASRAIRQLTNYGYTF
TRBJ2-1 | - | TRBD2 | TRBV5-4 | TGTGCCAGCAGCTATGAACTAGCGGGGGTCTACAATGAGCAGTTCTTC | CASSYELAGVYNEQFF
TRBJ2-3 | - | TRBD2 | TRBV20-1 | TGCAGTGCTAGAGAACTAGCGGCCACCATGGGAACAGATACGCAGTATTTT | CSARELAATMGTDTQYF
TRBJ2-7 | few | - | TRBV7-2 | TGTGCCAGCAGCTTTTCAGGGGACGAGCAGTACTTC | CASSFSGDEQYF
TRBJ2-5 | - | - | TRBV27 | TGTGCCAGCAGTGGCCTCGGGGTGGGGACCCAAGAGACCCAGTACTTC | CASSGLGVGTQETQYF
TRBJ1-2 | - | - | TRBV28 | TGTGCCAGCATCCTGTCAGGGTACCCTTATGGCTACACCTTC | CASILSGYPYGYTF
TRBJ2-7 | - | TRBD2 | TRBV9 | TGTGCCAGCAGCGTAGAGCTAGCGGGGAACGAGCAGTACTTC | CASSVELAGNEQYF
TRBJ2-5 | - | TRBD2 | TRBV9 | TGTGCCAGCAGCGCCCCGGGGGGGCCGGTACAAGAGACCCAGTACTTC | CASSAPGGPVQETQYF
TRBJ2-3 | - | - | TRBV12-3/TRBV12-4 | TGTGCCAGCAGTTTGGTAGCGAGCACAGATACGCAGTATTTT | CASSLVASTDTQYF
TRBJ2-3 | once | - | TRBV4-3 | TGCGCCAGCAGCCAAGGCGTCCCCGGGAGTATGCCAGATACGCAGTATTTT | CASSQGVPGSMPDTQYF
TRBJ2-5 | - | - | TRBV7-3 | TGTGCCAGCAGCTTAAATCCGGCCCCAGGGACCCAGTACTTC | CASSLNPAPGTQYF
TRBJ1-1 | - | - | TRBV6-5 | TGTGCCAGCAGTTACACTGGAAGCATGAACACTGAAGCTTTCTTT | CASSYTGSMNTEAFF
TRBJ2-1 | - | TRBD2 | TRBV7-6 | TGTGCCAGCAGCTTAGCCAGCGGGGGGGCGGATGAGCAGTTCTTC | CASSLASGGADEQFF
TRBJ2-1 | - | - | TRBV29-1 | TGCAGCGTGCCCTGGGGGAGCCCGAATTTCAATGAGCAGTTCTTC | CSVPWGSPNFNEQFF
TRBJ2-4 | - | - | TRBV6-1 | TGTGCCAGCAGTAAACCGGGACTCCAGGAGGGCAAAAACATTCAGTACTTC | CASSKPGLQEGKNIQYF
TRBJ2-2 | - | - | TRBV29-1 | TGCAGCGTTACAGGGAACACCGGGGAGCTGTTTTTT | CSVTGNTGELFF
TRBJ2-7 | - | TRBD1 | TRBV18 | TGTGCCAGCTCACCTGGGGACAGGGGTTCCTACGAGCAGTACTTC | CASSPGDRGSYEQYF
TRBJ2-2 | - | - | TRBV2 | TGTGCCAGCAGTGACGGAGGTCAGAACACCGGGGAGCTGTTTTTT | CASSDGGQNTGELFF
TRBJ2-1 | - | TRBD2 | TRBV12-3/TRBV12-4 | TGTGCCAGCAGAGGACTAGCGGGGGGAACATTCTCCTACAATGAGCAGTTCTTC | CASRGLAGGTFSYNEQFF
TRBJ1-1 | - | - | TRBV29-1 | TGCAGCGTCCAGATAGGGGTTGAAGCTTTCTTT | CSVQIGVEAFF
TRBJ2-1 | - | TRBD2 | TRBV28 | TGTGCCAGCAGTCCCCGGACTAGCGGTAACAATGAGCAGTTCTTC | CASSPRTSGNNEQFF
TRBJ2-3 | - | - | TRBV29-1 | TGCAGCGTTGAAGAGGTTGCAGATACGCAGTATTTT | CSVEEVADTQYF
TRBJ2-2 | - | - | TRBV4-1 | TGCGCCAGCAGCCAAAAAGATTACACCGGGGAGCTGTTTTTT | CASSQKDYTGELFF
TRBJ2-7 | - | - | TRBV15 | TGTGCCACCAGCAGACAGGGGACCTACGAGCAGTACTTC | CATSRQGTYEQYF
TRBJ1-4 | - | - | TRBV7-9 | TGTGCCAGCAGCTTACAGGGAGGAAGGGAGGAACTGTTTTTT | CASSLQGGREELFF
TRBJ2-5 | - | TRBD1 | TRBV7-3 | TGTGCCAGCAGCCCGGGGACAGGGAATCACACCCAGTACTTC | CASSPGTGNHTQYF
TRBJ2-1 | - | - | TRBV2 | TGTGCCAGCAGTGAATCGACTTTCTCCTACAATGAGCAGTTCTTC | CASSESTFSYNEQFF
TRBJ1-4 | - | - | TRBV27 | TGTGCCAGCAGTCCTAGGGCGAGAAATCAGGAAAAACTGTTTTTT | CASSPRARNQEKLFF
TRBJ2-7 | once | TRBD2 | TRBV19 | TGTGCCAGTAGCCCGTTACTAGCGGGAGTGGGAGAGCAGTACTTC | CASSPLLAGVGEQYF
TRBJ2-6 | - | - | TRBV30 | TGTGCCTGGAATGAGGGTGCCTCTGGGGCCAACGTCCTGACTTTC | CAWNEGASGANVLTF
TRBJ2-7 | once | - | TRBV2 | TGTGCCAGCCTTTCGAGAGTCAATATTCGCGAGCAGTACTTC | CASLSRVNIREQYF
TRBJ2-1 | - | - | TRBV5-6 | TGTGCCAGCAGCTTCAGAGTATTACGCAATGAGCAGTTCTTC | CASSFRVLRNEQFF
TRBJ2-7 | - | - | TRBV18 | TGTGCCAGCTCACCCCCAGGTTGGAGCTCCTACGAGCAGTACTTC | CASSPPGWSSYEQYF
TRBJ2-1 | once | - | TRBV12-3/TRBV12-4 | TGTGCCAGCAGTTTAGACGGGAGTAACAATGAGCAGTTCTTC | CASSLDGSNNEQFF
TRBJ2-2 | once | TRBD2 | TRBV4-1 | TGCGCCAGCAGCCAATCAGTAGCGGGGGCCGGGGAGCTGTTTTTT | CASSQSVAGAGELFF
TRBJ2-5 | - | - | TRBV7-2 | TGTGCCAGCAGCTTCGGGGGGCTGGCTCCGCAAGAGACCCAGTACTTC | CASSFGGLAPQETQYF
TRBJ2-1 | - | - | TRBV6-2/TRBV6-3 | TGTGCCAGCACCCCCGGTGGGGACAATGAGCAGTTCTTC | CASTPGGDNEQFF